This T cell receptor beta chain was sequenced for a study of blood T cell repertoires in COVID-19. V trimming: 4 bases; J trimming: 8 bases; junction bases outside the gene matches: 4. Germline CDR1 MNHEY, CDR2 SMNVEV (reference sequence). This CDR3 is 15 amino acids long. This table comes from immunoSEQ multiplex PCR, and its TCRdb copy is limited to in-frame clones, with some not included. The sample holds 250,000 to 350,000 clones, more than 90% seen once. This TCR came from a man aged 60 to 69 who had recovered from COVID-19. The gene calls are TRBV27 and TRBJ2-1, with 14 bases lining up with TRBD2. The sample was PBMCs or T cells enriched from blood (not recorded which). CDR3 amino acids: CASSWTSGRLDEQFF. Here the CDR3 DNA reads TGTGCCAGCAGTTGGACTAGCGGGAGGTTGGATGAGCAGTTCTTC.